This TCR beta chain was recorded in a study of cytomegalovirus exposure and HLA in healthy donors. Germline V gene sequence: CDR1 SGDLS, CDR2 YYNGEE. V was pared by 0 bases and J by 3 bases, with 10 bases between. The CDR3 loop spans 14 amino acids. Comment on this clone: The antigen is undetermined.

Regarding the study as a whole: Cytomegalovirus-associated status was assigned to approximately 160 TCR beta chains. In a later analysis, donors in an Asian-associated ancestry cluster reportedly had fewer N-insertions in productive TCRs than the cohort mean.

It was with 60 Vbeta and 13 Jbeta primers that the PCR ran. The assay was immunoSEQ multiplex PCR, and TCRdb's table has in-frame clones only and misses some. Here the sample spans about 140,000 clones, almost 85% being singletons. The chain joins TRBV9 to TRBJ2-7, with TRBD1 as a possible D gene (5 bases). The source material was PBMCs. This receptor was taken from a woman aged 55 to 70 in good health and CMV-seropositive. DNA of the CDR3: TGTGCCAGCAGCGTAGCTCCAGGGTTCTACGAGCAGTACTTC. This sequence encodes CASSVAPGFYEQYF.